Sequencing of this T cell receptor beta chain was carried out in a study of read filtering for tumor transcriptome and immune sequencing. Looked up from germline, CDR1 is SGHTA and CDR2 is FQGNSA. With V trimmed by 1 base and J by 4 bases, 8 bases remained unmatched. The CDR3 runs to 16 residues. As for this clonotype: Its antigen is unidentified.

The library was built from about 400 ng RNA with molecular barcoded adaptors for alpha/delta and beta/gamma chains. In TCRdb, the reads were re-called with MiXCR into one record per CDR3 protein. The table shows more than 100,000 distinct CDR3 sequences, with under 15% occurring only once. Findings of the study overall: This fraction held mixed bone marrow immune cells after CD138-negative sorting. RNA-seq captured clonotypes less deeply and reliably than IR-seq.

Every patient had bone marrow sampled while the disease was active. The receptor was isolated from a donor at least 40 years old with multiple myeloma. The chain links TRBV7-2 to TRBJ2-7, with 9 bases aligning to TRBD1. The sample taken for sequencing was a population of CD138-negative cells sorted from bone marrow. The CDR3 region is CASSLVHGTGMYEQYF. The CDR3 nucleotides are TGTGCCAGCAGCTTAGTCCACGGGACAGGGATGTACGAGCAGTACTTC. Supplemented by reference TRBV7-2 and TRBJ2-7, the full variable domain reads GAGVSQSPSNKVTEKGKDVELRCDPISGHTALYWYRQSLGQGLEFLIYFQGNSAPDKSGLPSDRFSAERTGGSVSTLTIQRTQQEDSAVYLCASSLVHGTGMYEQYFGPGTRLTVT.